Below are 31 T cell receptor beta chains sequenced from a single sample in a study of blood T cell repertoires in COVID-19. Sequenced by immunoSEQ multiplex PCR; TCRdb stores in-frame clones only, minus some. This table has about 68,000 clones, about 82% appearing once. The source material was peripheral blood. Receptor source: a man between 50 and 59 years old with acute or convalescent COVID-19.

The chain combines TRBV2 with TRBJ1-1; a weak D match, TRBD1 (6 bases). Germline V lookup: CDR1 SNHLY, CDR2 FYNNEI. The CDR3 covers 13 residues. The V end lost 6 bases, the J end lost 5 bases, and 13 bases lay between the germline ends. CDR3 in amino acids: CASSHREGTEAFF. For the CDR3, the DNA is TGTGCCAGCAGCCACAGGGAGGGGACTGAAGCTTTCTTT.

This chain links TRBV20-1 with TRBJ1-5; TRBD1 might be the D (6 bases). Trimming removed 3 bases at V and 7 bases at J, with 10 bases between. Germline CDR1 reads DFQATT; CDR2 reads SNEGSKA (reference sequence). This CDR3 spans 12 amino acids. The CDR3 nucleotides are TGCAGTGCTAGTCGCAGGGGCCAGCCCCAGCATTTT. As protein: CSASRRGQPQHF.

This chain links TRBV19 with TRBJ1-1; D perhaps matches TRBD1 (5 bases). The CDR3 sequence is 15 residues long. Germline assignment: CDR1 LNHDA and CDR2 SQIVND (reference sequence). Between the trimmed V and J ends, which lost 2 bases and 1 base, there was a span of 11 bases. The CDR3 DNA is TGTGCCAGTAGTATACAGGGCTTCGGGAACACTGAAGCTTTCTTT. This codes for CASSIQGFGNTEAFF.

The genes are TRBV30 and TRBJ2-2; 11 nucleotides line up with TRBD2. The CDR3 loop spans 17 amino acids. The germline V gene encodes CDR1 GTSNPN and CDR2 SVGIG (reference sequence). V dropped 2 bases and J dropped 3; count of bases not matched to a gene: 8. The CDR3 loop is CAWSRASGGRYTGELFF. The CDR3 DNA follows: TGTGCCTGGAGTCGGGCTAGCGGGGGGCGCTACACCGGGGAGCTGTTTTTT.

This clone was observed once. The V gene is TRBV3-1 (or the pseudogene TRBV3-2), the J gene TRBJ1-1; no reliable D call. Germline CDR1 reads LGHDT; CDR2 reads YNNKEL (reference sequence). V lost 3 bases and J lost 1, with 6 bases in between. The length of the CDR3 is 13 residues. The CDR3 here is CASSQSPNTEAFF. Written as DNA, the CDR3 is TGTGCCAGCAGCCAGAGCCCGAACACTGAAGCTTTCTTT.

CDR3 bases: TGTGCCAGCAGCCCCCGGAAGGGGGCAGTTGATACGCAGTATTTT. Encoded protein: CASSPRKGAVDTQYF. The chain couples TRBV11-3 to TRBJ2-3; 7 nucleotides match TRBD1. V shed 5 bases, J shed 6 bases, and the junction held 11 bases outside the gene matches. Per germline, CDR1 SGHNT and CDR2 YENEEA. This CDR3 spans 15 amino acids.

The chain recombines TRBV6-5 with TRBJ2-7; TRBD1 agrees at 9 bases. This CDR3 has 13 amino acids. In germline, CDR1 is MNHEY, CDR2 SVGAGI. The junction had 3 bases not matched to a gene; V was cut back by 6 bases and J by 3 bases. CDR3 DNA: TGTGCCAGCAGATGGGACAGGGTCTACGAGCAGTACTTC. As protein: CASRWDRVYEQYF.

This clone showed up just a few times. J is TRBJ2-2 and V is TRBV27; 8 nucleotides agree with TRBD1. V shed 5 bases and J 3 bases; nucleotides not matched to a gene: 8. This CDR3 contains 16 residues. Per germline, CDR1 MNHEY and CDR2 SMNVEV (reference sequence). CDR3 coding DNA: TGTGCCAGCAGTCCCCTGGGGACAGGCGACACCGGGGAGCTGTTTTTT. It codes for CASSPLGTGDTGELFF.

In regard to this clone: The same CDR3 can be traced to other DNA sequences in this sample. This chain links TRBV27 with TRBJ2-2, with D unclear. V was clipped by 3 bases and J by 6 bases, with 8 bases between them. Germline V lookup: CDR1 MNHEY, CDR2 SMNVEV (reference sequence). CDR3 length: 13 residues. The CDR3 protein is CASSFRGAGELFF. Here the CDR3 DNA reads TGTGCCAGCAGTTTTCGCGGCGCCGGGGAGCTGTTTTTT.

The chain has TRBV4-1 and TRBJ1-3; 7 bases line up with TRBD1. CDR1 and CDR2 (germline): MGHRA, YSYEKL. V trimming: 2 bases; J trimming: 4 bases; junction bases outside the gene matches: 5. This CDR3 contains 15 residues. In DNA form, the CDR3 reads TGCGCCAGCAGCCAATCAAGGGGGCCGGGAAACACCATATATTTT. This translates into CASSQSRGPGNTIYF.

CDR3 in amino acids: CASRHQGNLYNEQFF. The CDR3 DNA reads as TGTGCCAGCAGACACCAGGGAAACCTCTACAATGAGCAGTTCTTC. V gene TRBV5-4 combines with J gene TRBJ2-1, with D possibly TRBD1 on 5 matching bases. The V end lost 5 bases, the J end lost 3 bases, and 15 bases lay between the germline ends. The CDR3 has 15 amino acids. Germline V gene sequence: CDR1 SGHNT, CDR2 YYREEE (reference sequence).

J is TRBJ2-1 and V is TRBV29-1; 11 bases agree with TRBD2. CDR3 length: 16 amino acids. CDR1 is SQVTM, CDR2 ANQGSEA, per germline. J gave up 3 bases and V 3 bases, and 7 bases lay outside the gene matches. Here the CDR3 DNA reads TGCAGCGTTGAGACTAGCGGGGAGACATTCTACAATGAGCAGTTCTTC. Protein product: CSVETSGETFYNEQFF.

The chain combines TRBV24-1 with TRBJ2-5, with TRBD1 matching over 10 bases. CDR3 size: 13 residues. V was clipped by 7 bases and J by 5 bases; unmatched bases: 3. Germline V gene lookup returns CDR1 KGHDR and CDR2 SFDVKD. In nucleotides, the CDR3 is TGTGCCACCAGGGACAGGGGGTTGGAGACCCAGTACTTC. Residues: CATRDRGLETQYF.

The CDR3 loop is CASSLNRGRYQETQYF. Here the CDR3 DNA reads TGTGCCAGCAGCTTGAATAGGGGTCGGTACCAAGAGACCCAGTACTTC. The rearrangement links TRBV5-5 to TRBJ2-5; D is possibly TRBD1 (5 bases). The V end was cut by 1 base, the J end by 0 bases, with 13 bases between. Germline CDR1 and CDR2: SGHKS and YYEKEE (reference sequence). There are 16 residues in the CDR3.

The genes are TRBV7-2 and TRBJ1-1, with 7 bases identical to TRBD1. Germline CDR1 and CDR2: SGHTA and FQGNSA. V lost 6 bases and J lost 11; bases outside the gene matches: 9. The CDR3 covers 12 residues. The chain's CDR3 is CASRLTQGRAFF. DNA for the CDR3: TGTGCCAGCAGGCTGACACAGGGGAGGGCTTTCTTT.

The V call is TRBV19, the J call TRBJ2-7; 7 bases map to TRBD1. The CDR3 covers 13 residues. The trim removed 4 bases at V and 4 bases at J, leaving 4 bases unmatched. Germline V gene lookup returns CDR1 LNHDA and CDR2 SQIVND (reference sequence). The CDR3 region is CASSNRGAYEQYF. CDR3 sequence (DNA): TGTGCCAGTAGTAACAGGGGCGCGTACGAGCAGTACTTC.

V gene TRBV19 combines with J gene TRBJ2-2; 7 nucleotides line up with TRBD1. The CDR3 spans 15 residues. CDR1 and CDR2 (germline): LNHDA, SQIVND (reference sequence). Trimming removed 7 bases from V and 6 bases from J; junction bases left unmatched: 11. The CDR3 DNA reads TGTGCCAGTAAAGGTGACAGGGAAGACTCCGGGGAGCTGTTTTTT. Translation gives CASKGDREDSGELFF.

There are a few counts of this clone. This chain links TRBV5-4 with TRBJ1-1; no clear D. Trimming took 0 bases from V and 3 from J, leaving 12 bases between them. CDR1 is SGHNT and CDR2 is YYREEE in the germline V gene (reference sequence). There are 15 residues in the CDR3. Here the CDR3 reads CASSLGAASYTEAFF. CDR3 sequence (DNA): TGTGCCAGCAGCTTGGGAGCGGCCTCCTACACTGAAGCTTTCTTT.

The chain uses TRBV10-3 and TRBJ2-2, with 9 bases lining up with TRBD2. J lost 3 bases, V lost 1 base, and 3 bases had no gene match. The V gene's germline CDR1 is ENHRY and CDR2 SYGVKD. This CDR3 has 16 amino acids. The CDR3 DNA follows: TGTGCCATCAGTGAGTTAGCGGGGGACCACACCGGGGAGCTGTTTTTT. This encodes CAISELAGDHTGELFF.

The chain is built from TRBV4-2 and TRBJ1-6; no firm D call. The germline V and J ends were trimmed by 0 bases and 6 bases, with 15 bases remaining between them. Germline CDR1 reads LGHNA; CDR2 reads YNFKEQ. The CDR3 spans 17 residues. The CDR3 DNA reads as TGTGCCAGCAGCCAAGATTTGGTCCGACTTCCTAATTCACCCCTCCACTTT. The encoded protein is CASSQDLVRLPNSPLHF.

The chain has TRBV23-1 and TRBJ1-5; 7 nucleotides match TRBD1. TRBV23-1 has ORF status, its function being uncertain. This CDR3 contains 15 residues. Losses at the gene ends were 2 bases for V and 2 bases for J; bases not matched to a gene: 3. As DNA, the CDR3 is TGCGCCAGCAGTCAAACTGGACAGGGCAATCAGCCCCAGCATTTT. This codes for CASSQTGQGNQPQHF.

The chain recombines TRBV5-4 with TRBJ1-1; no firm D call. The V and J ends lost 0 bases and 8 bases respectively, with 8 bases between them. CDR1 and CDR2 from the germline V gene are SGHNT and YYREEE (reference sequence). The CDR3 totals 12 residues. Here the CDR3 reads CASSLAGEEAFF. The CDR3 DNA follows: TGTGCCAGCAGCTTGGCCGGAGAAGAAGCTTTCTTT.

V is TRBV7-9 and J is TRBJ2-5; 7 positions agree with TRBD1. The CDR3 sequence is 16 residues long. Germline loops: CDR1 SEHNR, CDR2 FQNEAQ (reference sequence). The junction had 5 bases not matched to a gene; V was cut back by 1 base and J by 0 bases. The DNA for the CDR3 is TGTGCCAGCAGCTTAGGCCCCACAGGGGACCAAGAGACCCAGTACTTC. Its translation is CASSLGPTGDQETQYF.

This rearrangement joins TRBV6-5 to TRBJ2-2, with TRBD1 matching over 7 bases. Germline lookup yields CDR1 MNHEY and CDR2 SVGAGI. This CDR3 is built from 14 residues. V lost 6 bases, J lost 5 bases, and 6 bases stayed unmatched. The CDR3 DNA reads TGTGCCAGCAGGGGGTACAGGGGAACCGGGGAGCTGTTTTTT. Translation gives CASRGYRGTGELFF.

This rearrangement joins TRBV24-1 to TRBJ2-1, with 12 bases identical to TRBD2. The CDR3 is 18 residues long. V trimming: 2 bases; J trimming: 4 bases; junction bases outside the gene matches: 8. Germline V CDR1 and CDR2: KGHDR, SFDVKD. The DNA for the CDR3 is TGTGCCACCAGTGATTCCCTCAAGCTAGCGGGGGGGTACAATGAGCAGTTCTTC. Translated, it gives CATSDSLKLAGGYNEQFF.

This chain links TRBV24-1 with TRBJ2-3, with TRBD2 identical over 12 bases. CDR1 KGHDR and CDR2 SFDVKD come from the germline V gene. Trimming removed 3 bases from V and 2 bases from J; junction bases left unmatched: 2. The CDR3 extends over 16 amino acids. This chain's CDR3 is CATSDRLAGVTDTQYF. CDR3 nucleotides: TGTGCCACCAGTGATCGACTAGCGGGGGTCACAGATACGCAGTATTTT.

This clone came up a few times. The genes are TRBV7-9 and TRBJ2-4; TRBD1 agrees at 8 bases. The CDR3 is 12 amino acids. The ends lost 5 bases at V and 9 bases at J; junction bases unmatched: 3. Germline loops: CDR1 SEHNR, CDR2 FQNEAQ (reference sequence). CDR3 DNA sequence: TGTGCCAGCAGCACAGGGGGTGGCATTCAGTACTTC. It specifies CASSTGGGIQYF. Complete variable domain (other parts from reference TRBV7-9 and TRBJ2-4): DTGVSQNPRHKITKRGQNVTFRCDPISEHNRLYWYRQTLGQGPEFLTYFQNEAQLEKSRLLSDRFSAERPKGSFSTLEIQRTEQGDSAMYLCASSTGGGIQYFGAGTRLSVL.

This chain links TRBV5-1 with TRBJ2-5; 8 positions match TRBD1. CDR1 and CDR2 (germline): SGHRS, YFSETQ. The junction had 6 bases not matched to a gene; V was cut back by 4 bases and J by 7 bases. The CDR3 runs 13 residues. CDR3 amino acids: CASSQGAGATQYF. The CDR3 DNA is TGCGCCAGCAGCCAGGGGGCAGGGGCGACCCAGTACTTC.

This chain connects TRBV7-3 to TRBJ2-4, with D possibly matching TRBD1 (6 bases). Trimming removed 4 bases at V and 6 bases at J, with 22 bases between. The CDR3 length is 17 residues. Germline values: CDR1 SGHTA, CDR2 FQGTGA. DNA for the CDR3: TGTGCCAGCAGCTCACGATCCCAGGGGTGTTTGGTAAACATTCAGTACTTC. This codes for CASSSRSQGCLVNIQYF.

The genes are TRBV19 and TRBJ2-2; TRBD2 matches 9 bases. The V gene end was trimmed by 5 bases and the J gene end by 4 bases; junction bases not matched to a gene: 5. The V gene's germline CDR1 is LNHDA and CDR2 SQIVND (reference sequence). CDR3 length equals 15 residues. This CDR3 reads CASSVSGGGTGELFF. The CDR3, as DNA: TGTGCCAGTAGTGTTAGCGGGGGCGGCACCGGGGAGCTGTTTTTT.

The genes are TRBV5-6 and TRBJ2-7, with 9 bases identical to TRBD1. The junction had 7 bases not matched to a gene; V was cut back by 5 bases and J by 4 bases. This CDR3 contains 14 residues. Germline CDR1 reads SGHDT; CDR2 reads YYEEEE. CDR3 bases: TGTGCCAGCAGGGATAACAGGGGGCTTTACGAGCAGTACGTC. Its protein product is CASRDNRGLYEQYV.